Sequencing of this T cell receptor (beta chain) was carried out in a study of response to subunit inactivated influenza vaccine. The study, taken as a whole, reports: T cells newly recruited by each seasonal influenza vaccination are few, the authors suggested.

This clonotype was observed a handful of times. Its target is not known. Germline lookup yields CDR1 SGHRS and CDR2 YFSETQ. The V end was cut by 5 bases, the J end by 5 bases, with 10 bases between. This CDR3 comprises 13 residues. TCRdb itself ran the RT-PCR reads through MiXCR, one entry per CDR3 protein. The sample yields about 570,000 distinct CDR3 sequences, about 11% seen once. The chain employs TRBV5-1 and TRBJ1-4; D call uncertain. This clonotype was sampled from a middle-aged man who received an inactivated influenza vaccine. The source material was PBMCs from blood, sampled on the day of vaccination. This chain's CDR3 is CASRGLRNEKLFF. The CDR3 bases are TGCGCCAGCAGGGGGTTACGGAATGAAAAACTGTTTTTT. The variable domain in full, with the rest retrieved from reference TRBV5-1 and TRBJ1-4, is KAGVTQTPRYLIKTRGQQVTLSCSPISGHRSVSWYQQTPGQGLQFLFEYFSETQRNKGNFPGRFSGRQFSNSRSEMNVSTLELGDSALYLCASRGLRNEKLFFGSGTQLSVL.